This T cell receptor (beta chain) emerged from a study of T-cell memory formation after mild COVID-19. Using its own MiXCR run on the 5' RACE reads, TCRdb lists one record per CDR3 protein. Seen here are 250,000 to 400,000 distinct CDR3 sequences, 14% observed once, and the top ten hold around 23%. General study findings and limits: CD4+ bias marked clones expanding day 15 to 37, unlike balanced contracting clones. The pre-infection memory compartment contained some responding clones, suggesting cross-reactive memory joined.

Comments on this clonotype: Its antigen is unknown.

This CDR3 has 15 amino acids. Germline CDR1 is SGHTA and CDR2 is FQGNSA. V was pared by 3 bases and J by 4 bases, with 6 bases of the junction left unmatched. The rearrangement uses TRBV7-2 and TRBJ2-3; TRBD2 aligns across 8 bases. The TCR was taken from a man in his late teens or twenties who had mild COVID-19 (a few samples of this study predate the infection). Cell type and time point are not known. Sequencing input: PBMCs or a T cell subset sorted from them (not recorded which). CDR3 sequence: CASSFSGGAPDTQYF. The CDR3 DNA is TGTGCCAGCAGCTTTTCCGGGGGGGCCCCAGATACGCAGTATTTT.